This T cell receptor (beta chain) originates from a study of OX40 agonist ivuxolimab in advanced cancers. Study-level background: Patients were about 83% male with ages roughly 23 to 79, mean approximately 62.

Sequencing used immunoSEQ multiplex PCR; TCRdb keeps in-frame clones, though not all of them. The sample lists tens of thousands of clones; about 88% were seen once. Notes on the study in general: At doses 0.1 to 3.0 mg/kg, CD4+ and CD8+ clones expanded. At 0.1-3.0 mg/kg, partial responders had clonal expansion among the lowest observed.

With respect to this clone: Its matching antigen is unknown.

This clonotype was obtained from an adult with an advanced solid tumor such as melanoma, head and neck, liver or kidney cancer. The starting material was CD4+ or CD8+ T cells sorted from blood, obtained in a trial of the OX40 agonist ivuxolimab.

The CDR3 nucleotides read TGTGCCTGGATCGGACAGGGACTCCTCTCTGGAAACACCATATATTTT. Amino acids: CAWIGQGLLSGNTIYF. The chain joins TRBV30 to TRBJ1-3, with 8 bases identical to TRBD1. The CDR3 contains 16 residues. V gave up 4 bases and J gave up 0 bases; unmatched junction bases: 8. The germline gives CDR1 GTSNPN, CDR2 SVGIG (reference sequence). The entire variable domain, with the rest obtained from reference TRBV30 and TRBJ1-3, is as follows: SQTIHQWPATLVQPVGSPLSLECTVEGTSNPNLYWYRQAAGRGLQLLFYSVGIGQISSEVPQNLSASRPQDRQFILSSKKLLLSDSGFYLCAWIGQGLLSGNTIYFGEGSWLTVV.